A selection of T cell receptor beta chains follows, all from one sample in a study of T cell responses to AZD1222 COVID-19 vaccine. Data came from immunoSEQ multiplex PCR; TCRdb stores just in-frame clones and leaves some out. Here the sample spans about 160,000 clones, 90% being singletons. This specimen consisted of peripheral blood, obtained on day 0 of AZD1222 vaccination. The receptors come from an adult in good health. CDR3s include the opening cysteine and the closing phenylalanine or tryptophan. The order of the fields is D gene, J gene, clone size, V gene, CDR3 DNA, CDR3 protein. D genes are given only for firm matches. Clone size is not always given. Where it is, it says once, few, many or a class for expanded clones.

>-|TRBJ1-2|-|TRBV4-2
TGTGCCAGCCATTTACAGGGCGGCGGCGGCTACACCTTC
CASHLQGGGGYTF
>TRBD1|TRBJ1-2|-|TRBV5-4
TGTGCCAGCAGCTTGGGGCAGGGGGCGTTTATGTATGGCTACACCTTC
CASSLGQGAFMYGYTF
>-|TRBJ2-1|-|TRBV7-3
TGTGCCAGCAGCCCGCTGGCGGGGCGAGATGAGCAGTTCTTC
CASSPLAGRDEQFF
>TRBD1|TRBJ2-3|-|TRBV7-3
TGTGCCAGCAGCTTAGGAACAGGGACAGGGGATACGCAGTATTTT
CASSLGTGTGDTQYF
>TRBD1|TRBJ1-6|-|TRBV27
TGTGCCAGCAGTATGACAGGGGGCTCCTATAATTCACCCCTCCACTTT
CASSMTGGSYNSPLHF
>-|TRBJ2-1|-|TRBV4-3
TGCGCCAGCAGCCAAGTCGACTCACCCCCCAGTGAGCAGTTCTTC
CASSQVDSPPSEQFF
>TRBD1|TRBJ1-3|-|TRBV6-5
TGTGCCAGCAGCCCGGGACAGGGGGGAAACACCATATATTTT
CASSPGQGGNTIYF
>-|TRBJ2-6|-|TRBV5-1
TGCGCCAGCAGCGGACGGGACACCGTACACTCTGGGGCCAACGTCCTGACTTTC
CASSGRDTVHSGANVLTF
>-|TRBJ1-6|-|TRBV28
TGTGCCTATGGAGTCTATAATTCACCCCTCCACTTT
CAYGVYNSPLHF
>-|TRBJ1-5|-|TRBV7-9
TGTGCCAGCAGCTTAGGGGGGTTTCAGCCCCAGCATTTT
CASSLGGFQPQHF
>-|TRBJ1-2|-|TRBV19
TGTGCCAGTACCCTTGAATGGGCCATGAACTATGGCTACACCTTC
CASTLEWAMNYGYTF
>-|TRBJ2-7|-|TRBV14
TGTGCCAGCCGCCCTAGTGGCGGGGGCATCCTCGCCGAGCAGTACTTC
CASRPSGGGILAEQYF
>-|TRBJ1-3|-|TRBV9
TGTGCCAGCAGCGTAGGGGGGCAGTGGGACTCTGGAAACACCATATATTTT
CASSVGGQWDSGNTIYF
>-|TRBJ2-2|-|TRBV5-1
TGCGCCAGCAGCAGCCCGACAGACAAGCAGGGCGGGGAGCTGTTTTTT
CASSSPTDKQGGELFF
>-|TRBJ2-7|-|TRBV7-2
TGTGCCAGCAGCTTCTCCTACGAGCAGTACTTC
CASSFSYEQYF
>TRBD1|TRBJ2-5|-|TRBV5-4
TGTGCCAGCAGACCGACAGGGAGTGGGGAGACCCAGTACTTC
CASRPTGSGETQYF
>TRBD1|TRBJ1-2|-|TRBV6-6
TGTGCCGGGGGGATACAGGGGGCGTCGGGCTACACCTTC
CAGGIQGASGYTF
>TRBD1|TRBJ1-4|-|TRBV4-2
TGTGCCAGCAGCCAAGATGAATCAGGGGGTAGTGAAAAACTGTTTTTT
CASSQDESGGSEKLFF
>-|TRBJ1-1|-|TRBV28
TGTGCCAGCAGTACTATGGGGGGTGAAGCTTTCTTT
CASSTMGGEAFF
>-|TRBJ2-4|-|TRBV28
TGTGCCAGCAGGGGGGGACAAGCCAAAAACATTCAGTACTTC
CASRGGQAKNIQYF
>-|TRBJ1-2|-|TRBV28
TGTGCCAGCAGTTCCATGGAGGGGAGTCGGAACTATGGCTACACCTTC
CASSSMEGSRNYGYTF
>-|TRBJ2-3|-|TRBV3-1/TRBV3-2
TGTGCCAGCAGGGCGGGGCCCCTAGTCACAGATACGCAGTATTTT
CASRAGPLVTDTQYF
>-|TRBJ1-6|-|TRBV5-4
TGTGCCAGCAGCCTTATAAATTCACCCCTCCACTTT
CASSLINSPLHF
>-|TRBJ2-7|-|TRBV7-9
TGTGCCAGCAGCCCCCGGGGGGCTAGCGGTGTTTTAGAGCAGTACTTC
CASSPRGASGVLEQYF
>TRBD1|TRBJ2-4|-|TRBV5-4
TGTGCCAGCAGCTTGGCAGGGGGAACCAAAAACATTCAGTACTTC
CASSLAGGTKNIQYF
>TRBD1|TRBJ2-3|once|TRBV27
TGTGCCAGCAGTCCTCGGACAGGGAGAACAGATACGCAGTATTTT
CASSPRTGRTDTQYF
>-|TRBJ1-3|once|TRBV14
TGTGCCAGCAGCCCGGAACCAGGTTTGGGAAACTCTGGAAACACCATATATTTT
CASSPEPGLGNSGNTIYF
>-|TRBJ2-1|-|TRBV7-2
TGTGCCAGCAGCTTACGCCCGTCTCGGGAATCCTACAATGAGCAGTTCTTC
CASSLRPSRESYNEQFF
>-|TRBJ2-3|-|TRBV27
TGTGCCAGCAGTCCCTTGAGCACAGATACGCAGTATTTT
CASSPLSTDTQYF
>-|TRBJ1-3|-|TRBV6-6
TGTGCCAGCAGTCTCGGGTACTCTGGAAACACCATATATTTT
CASSLGYSGNTIYF
>-|TRBJ1-3|once|TRBV19
TGTGCCAGTAGACAGGGAAGGTTGCCGGGAAACACCATATATTTT
CASRQGRLPGNTIYF
>-|TRBJ2-7|once|TRBV28
TGTGCCAGCAGTTCCCTAATGGGTAAGCTTTCACCCTACGAGCAGTACTTC
CASSSLMGKLSPYEQYF
>-|TRBJ1-1|-|TRBV6-2/TRBV6-3
TGTGCCAGCAGTGTGAACACTGAAGCTTTCTTT
CASSVNTEAFF
>-|TRBJ2-7|-|TRBV7-9
TGTGCCAGCAGCTCAGACCGGGCCTCCTACGAGCAGTACTTC
CASSSDRASYEQYF
>TRBD2|TRBJ2-5|-|TRBV7-3
TGTGCCAGCAGCGCTAGCGGGGGAGGAGAGACCCAGTACTTC
CASSASGGGETQYF
>-|TRBJ1-1|-|TRBV7-2
TGTGCCAGCAGCCCCCCGGTGACGGTGAGGACTGAAGCTTTCTTT
CASSPPVTVRTEAFF
>-|TRBJ2-5|-|TRBV12-3/TRBV12-4
TGTGCCAGCGCCCGCAAGGAGGCCCAGTACTTC
CASARKEAQYF
>-|TRBJ1-5|-|TRBV11-2
TGTGCCAGCAGCCTCGGGGGAGATCAGCCCCAGCATTTT
CASSLGGDQPQHF